This T cell receptor beta chain was captured by sequencing in a study of cytotoxic CD8 clonotypes in ibrutinib-treated CLL. V was pared by 2 bases and J by 7 bases, with 12 bases between. Germline values: CDR1 GTSNPN, CDR2 SVGIG (reference sequence). There are 13 residues in the CDR3. Depth targeted 1 in 200,000 to 1 in 1 million T cells, averaging approximately 9.9x coverage per clonotype. TCRdb's table, derived via immunoSEQ multiplex PCR, lists solely in-frame clones and lacks some. This repertoire shows fewer than 45,000 clones, less than 85% found once; its top ten account for 10%. General study findings and limits: Ibrutinib response saw clonality rise, and progression saw it return toward baseline.

About this clone itself: Its target is not known.

This specimen consisted of PBMCs, obtained at disease progression, from a patient treated with ibrutinib. This receptor was obtained from a human donor with chronic lymphocytic leukemia. The chain uses TRBV30 and TRBJ1-5, with D possibly TRBD1 on 6 matching bases. Here the CDR3 reads CAWSRGDGQPQHF. CDR3 DNA: TGTGCCTGGAGTAGGGGGGACGGACAGCCCCAGCATTTT.